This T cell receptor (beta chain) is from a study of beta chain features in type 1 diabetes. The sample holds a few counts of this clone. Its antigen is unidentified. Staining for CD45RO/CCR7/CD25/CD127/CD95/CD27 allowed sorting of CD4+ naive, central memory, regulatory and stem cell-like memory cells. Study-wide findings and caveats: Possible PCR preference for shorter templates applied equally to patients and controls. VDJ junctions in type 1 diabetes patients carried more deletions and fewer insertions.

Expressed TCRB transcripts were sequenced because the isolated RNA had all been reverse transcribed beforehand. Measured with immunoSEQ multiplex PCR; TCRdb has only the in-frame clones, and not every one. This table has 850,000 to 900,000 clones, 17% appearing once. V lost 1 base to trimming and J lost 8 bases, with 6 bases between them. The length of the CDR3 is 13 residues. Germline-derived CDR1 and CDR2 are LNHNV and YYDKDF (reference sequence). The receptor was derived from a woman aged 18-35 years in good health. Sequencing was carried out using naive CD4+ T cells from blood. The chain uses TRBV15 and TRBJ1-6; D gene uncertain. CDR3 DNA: TGTGCCACCAGCAGAGCGACTGATTCACCCCTCCACTTT. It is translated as CATSRATDSPLHF.